Below, 8 T cell receptor beta chains from the same sample are listed, as sequenced in a study of shared clonotypes between healthy human individuals (dated by TCRdb to 2018 to 2021). The library was produced with the immunoSEQ multiplex PCR assay. TCRdb limited this immuneACCESS table to in-frame rearrangements with V and J called. A share of clones is missing; checked studies link under half to unresolved V genes, and the rest is unexplained. This sample comprises about 990,000 clones, approximately 80% of them detected only once. The ten largest clones add up to around 0.6% of the sample. Sequenced input: memory CD4+ T cells from PBMCs. The cell subset or site label of this sample denotes: CD45RA-negative fraction. Receptors originate from a man aged 18 to 30 in good health. Some clones in this sample may be carry-over from other donors' samples.

The rearrangement links TRBV11-2 to TRBJ2-2; the D is unclear. Germline lookup yields CDR1 SGHAT and CDR2 FQNNGV. The CDR3 has 14 amino acids. V lost 4 bases and J lost 6, with 12 bases in between. CDR3 protein: CASSWGSPAGELFF. In nucleotides, the CDR3 is TGTGCCAGCAGCTGGGGTTCCCCGGCCGGGGAGCTGTTTTTT.

This chain joins TRBV7-9 and TRBJ2-1, with D tentatively TRBD1 (5 bases). The CDR3 consists of 12 residues. Looked up from germline, CDR1 is SEHNR and CDR2 is FQNEAQ (reference sequence). V was shortened by 1 base and J by 14 bases, with 12 bases between the two germline ends. The CDR3: CASSLEQGLKFF. The CDR3 DNA sequence: TGTGCCAGCAGCTTAGAGCAGGGCCTTAAGTTCTTC.

This chain links TRBV19 with TRBJ1-4; a possible D gene is TRBD1 (5 bases). V shed 6 bases and J shed 8 bases, with 19 bases lying between them. The CDR3 has 15 amino acids. Germline V gene sequence: CDR1 LNHDA, CDR2 SQIVND (reference sequence). CDR3 sequence reads: CASRRKVGGREKLFF. CDR3 nucleotides: TGTGCCAGTAGGAGAAAGGTGGGGGGTCGAGAAAAACTGTTTTTT.

In regard to this clone: This clone may be a read error of a much larger clone one base away. V is TRBV28 and J is TRBJ2-4; D call uncertain. Trimming pared 6 bases from V and 0 bases from J, leaving 9 bases between. The CDR3 is made up of 14 amino acids. From germline, CDR1 is MDHEN and CDR2 SYDVKM. CDR3 in amino acids: CASSPAVAKNIQYF. CDR3 sequence (DNA): TGTGCCAGCAGCCCCGCGGTAGCCAAAAACATTCAGTACTTC.

This clone was counted many times. The rearrangement joins TRBV6-6 to TRBJ2-6; 7 bases are a match to TRBD1. The V and J ends lost 2 bases and 4 bases, in that order; junction bases with no gene match: 5. The CDR3 runs to 16 residues. Germline loops: CDR1 MNHNY, CDR2 SVGAGI (reference sequence). CDR3 region: CASSYTGASGANVLTF. The CDR3 region has the DNA TGTGCCAGCAGTTACACAGGGGCCTCAGGGGCCAACGTCCTGACTTTC.

This chain connects TRBV5-1 to TRBJ2-6; possibly TRBD1 for D (6 bases). This CDR3 comprises 18 residues. The ends were cut back, 1 base at V and 1 base at J, with 15 bases in the middle. From germline, CDR1 is SGHRS and CDR2 YFSETQ. The DNA for the CDR3 is TGCGCCAGCAGCTTGCGGCCGACCCAGGGGTCTGGGGCCAACGTCCTGACTTTC. Encoded protein: CASSLRPTQGSGANVLTF. Based on the CDR3 plus reference TRBV5-1 and TRBJ2-6, the full variable domain is KAGVTQTPRYLIKTRGQQVTLSCSPISGHRSVSWYQQTPGQGLQFLFEYFSETQRNKGNFPGRFSGRQFSNSRSEMNVSTLELGDSALYLCASSLRPTQGSGANVLTFGAGSRLTVL.

This rearrangement joins TRBV11-3 to TRBJ2-3; TRBD1 matches 7 bases. The CDR3 is 15 residues long. Germline assignment: CDR1 SGHNT and CDR2 YENEEA. Trimming cost V 4 bases and J 9 bases; bases outside gene matches: 13. The CDR3 nucleotides read TGTGCCAGCAGCTCACACTCCGATACAGGGGCGACGCAGTATTTT. Translation gives CASSSHSDTGATQYF.

V usage is TRBV18 and J usage is TRBJ1-1, with a weak D call TRBD1 (6 bases). Germline V gene data show CDR1 as KGHSH and CDR2 as LQKENI. Trimming left V 1 base short and J 6 bases short, with 6 bases between. The CDR3 extends over 12 amino acids. CDR3 sequence: CASSPRGPEAFF. DNA for the CDR3: TGTGCCAGCTCACCACGGGGGCCTGAAGCTTTCTTT.